A single sample gave rise to the 8 T cell receptor beta chains below, sequenced in a study of T cells in Graves' hyperthyroidism and ophthalmopathy. The TCR beta CDR3 regions underwent amplification using RNA transcripts as the source. The TCR CDR3 was amplified in a first-round RT-PCR using the HTBI primer set. From the multiplex PCR reads, TCRdb called clonotypes with MiXCR, one entry per CDR3 protein. The top ten clones hold 7.9% of a sample with roughly 290,000 distinct CDR3 sequences, roughly 13% of them seen once. The specimen sequenced was blood. The receptors come from a woman in her thirties or forties with Graves' hyperthyroidism.

This clonotype was recorded many times. This chain uses TRBV10-3 with TRBJ1-1, with a possible D match to TRBD1 (6 bases). Between the trimmed V and J ends, which lost 4 bases and 6 bases, there was a span of 9 bases. The CDR3 sequence is 12 residues long. Germline loops: CDR1 ENHRY, CDR2 SYGVKD. CDR3: CAISVGGPEAFF. In nucleotides, the CDR3 is TGTGCCATCAGTGTGGGGGGCCCTGAAGCTTTCTTT.

In this sample, this clonotype turned up a few times. The rearrangement joins TRBV28 to TRBJ1-3, with D unresolved. The ends were cut back, 8 bases at V and 0 bases at J, with 17 bases in the middle. The V gene's germline CDR1 is MDHEN and CDR2 SYDVKM. CDR3 length equals 16 residues. The DNA of the CDR3 is TGTGCCAGCGGTCGTGTGGGGTTTAGCTCTGGAAACACCATATATTTT. The encoded protein is CASGRVGFSSGNTIYF.

This clonotype was observed at least ten times. This chain connects TRBV11-1 to TRBJ2-5; 7 nucleotides align to TRBD2. Germline V gene lookup returns CDR1 SGHAT and CDR2 FQDESV (reference sequence). This CDR3 contains 19 residues. V dropped 8 bases and J dropped 4; count of bases not matched to a gene: 25. Here the CDR3 reads CASSPRPGLADRFIETQYF. CDR3 bases: TGTGCCAGCTCCCCTCGACCCGGGCTAGCGGACCGGTTTATAGAGACCCAGTACTTC.

This clonotype occurred many times. The CDR3 loop reads CSIYRDRGPSNQPQHF. CDR3 DNA: TGCAGCATTTACCGGGACAGGGGTCCGAGCAATCAGCCCCAGCATTTT. The rearrangement joins TRBV29-1 to TRBJ1-5, with 10 bases that match TRBD1. V shed 8 bases and J 1 base; nucleotides not matched to a gene: 11. The CDR3 is 16 residues long. CDR1 and CDR2 (germline): SQVTM, ANQGSEA.

Regarding this clonotype: A much more abundant neighbour one base away suggests this may be a read error. The chain employs TRBV6-1 and TRBJ2-7; D remains unclear. The length of the CDR3 is 15 residues. Trimming pared 5 bases from V and 1 base from J, leaving 15 bases between. Germline V gives CDR1 MNHNS, CDR2 SASEGT. CDR3 sequence reads: CASSPGALASYEQYF. The CDR3 bases are TGTGCCAGCAGTCCTGGCGCGTTGGCGTCCTACGAGCAGTACTTC.

This clonotype was counted a few times. The V and J genes are TRBV5-4 and TRBJ1-1; D is unclear. The CDR3 totals 14 residues. Germline V gene sequence: CDR1 SGHNT, CDR2 YYREEE (reference sequence). Trimming pared 0 bases from V and 1 base from J, leaving 7 bases between. CDR3 bases: TGTGCCAGCAGCTTGGGCAGGCCGAACACTGAAGCTTTCTTT. Amino acid sequence: CASSLGRPNTEAFF.

This clonotype was observed at least ten times. The chain employs TRBV12-3 or TRBV12-4 and TRBJ1-4; D is possibly TRBD1 (5 bases). V was cut by 6 bases and J by 6 bases, with 14 bases left in between. This CDR3 has 14 residues. The CDR3 region is CASSFGGGDEKLFF. Here the CDR3 DNA reads TGTGCCAGCAGCTTCGGGGGAGGAGATGAAAAACTGTTTTTT.

This clonotype was detected ten times or more. V usage is TRBV11-2 and J usage is TRBJ2-7; D is undetermined. CDR1 SGHAT and CDR2 FQNNGV come from the germline V gene. This CDR3 region has 15 residues. The V end was cut by 1 base, the J end by 4 bases, with 14 bases between. The CDR3 protein is CASSLVFRGRYEQYF. DNA for the CDR3: TGTGCCAGCAGCTTAGTATTCAGAGGTAGATACGAGCAGTACTTC. Supplemented by reference TRBV11-2 and TRBJ2-7, the full variable domain reads EAGVAQSPRYKIIEKRQSVAFWCNPISGHATLYWYQQILGQGPKLLIQFQNNGVVDDSQLPKDRFSAERLKGVDSTLKIQPAKLEDSAVYLCASSLVFRGRYEQYFGPGTRLTVT.